The 28 T cell receptor beta chains given below trace back to one sample, sequenced in a study of T cell changes during pregnancy in multiple sclerosis. Measured with immunoSEQ multiplex PCR; TCRdb has only the in-frame clones, and not every one. The repertoire consists of 30,000 to 40,000 clones, with 85% to 90% occurring once and the leading ten covering about 10%. Sequencing was performed on CD8+ T cells from peripheral blood mononuclear cells, taken in the second trimester of pregnancy. All receptors come from a female donor with multiple sclerosis, enrolled in a pregnancy study.

This rearrangement joins TRBV30 to TRBJ2-7; the match to TRBD1 covers 7 bases. J was trimmed by 6 bases and V by 1 base; bases with no gene match: 0. The CDR3 contains 11 residues. Germline values: CDR1 GTSNPN, CDR2 SVGIG (reference sequence). In DNA form, the CDR3 reads TGTGCCTGGAGTGCAGGGGGCGAGCAGTACTTC. This gives the protein CAWSAGGEQYF.

This chain uses TRBV27 with TRBJ1-5; possible D gene TRBD1, 6 bases. The CDR3 consists of 14 residues. The V end lost 2 bases, the J end lost 9 bases, and 14 bases lay between the germline ends. The germline CDR1 and CDR2 sequences are MNHEY and SMNVEV (reference sequence). For the CDR3, the DNA is TGTGCCAGCAGTTTAGGACAGCCCCCCCGGCCCCAGCATTTT. The encoded protein is CASSLGQPPRPQHF.

J is TRBJ1-1 and V is TRBV27, with D possibly matching TRBD1 (6 bases). Germline V lookup: CDR1 MNHEY, CDR2 SMNVEV (reference sequence). The CDR3 is made up of 12 amino acids. The ends were cut back, 6 bases at V and 10 bases at J, with 15 bases in the middle. The CDR3 bases are TGTGCCAGCAGCTCGGGGGGGCGTAGAGCTTTCTTT. Translation gives CASSSGGRRAFF.

V is TRBV19 and J is TRBJ1-5; D unresolved. Trimming pared 1 base from V and 0 bases from J, leaving 7 bases between. Germline CDR1 LNHDA, CDR2 SQIVND (reference sequence). The CDR3 sequence is 15 residues long. CDR3 in DNA: TGTGCCAGTAGTATAGCCGGGTATAGCAATCAGCCCCAGCATTTT. It yields the protein CASSIAGYSNQPQHF.

This clone was counted between two and nine times. CDR3 nucleotide sequence: TGTGCCTGGAGTCACAGGGGGTCGACTGAAGCTTTCTTT. It yields the protein CAWSHRGSTEAFF. The V call is TRBV30, the J call TRBJ1-1; 8 bases map to TRBD1. The CDR3 runs to 13 residues. Germline-derived CDR1 and CDR2 are GTSNPN and SVGIG (reference sequence). With 2 bases clipped from V and 5 bases from J, the junction kept 4 bases outside the gene matches.

This chain connects TRBV4-2 to TRBJ1-3, with D unclear. The V end lost 6 bases, the J end lost 0 bases, and 9 bases lay between the germline ends. This CDR3 has 14 amino acids. The V gene's germline CDR1 is LGHNA and CDR2 YNFKEQ. CDR3 bases: TGTGCCAGCAGGATACAGCTCTCTGGAAACACCATATATTTT. As protein: CASRIQLSGNTIYF.

This sequence joins TRBV7-8 and TRBJ2-2; TRBD1 is a possible D gene (6 bases). This CDR3 spans 14 amino acids. The ends were cut back, 5 bases at V and 3 bases at J, with 10 bases in the middle. CDR1 and CDR2 from the germline V gene are SGHVS and FQNEAQ. For the CDR3, the DNA is TGTGCCAGCAGCCAGCGACAGGACACCGGGGAGCTGTTTTTT. Residues: CASSQRQDTGELFF.

The chain couples TRBV23-1 to TRBJ1-2; 11 bases fit TRBD1. TRBV23-1 belongs to the ORF category, with a function that is uncertain. Trimming removed 4 bases from V and 3 bases from J; junction bases left unmatched: 7. The CDR3 extends over 16 amino acids. CDR3 coding DNA: TGCGCCAGCAGTCTTAGAGGACAGGGGGCATACTATGGCTACACCTTC. Translation gives CASSLRGQGAYYGYTF.

The J gene is TRBJ2-1, the V gene TRBV28; TRBD2 aligns across 11 bases. Germline V gene sequence: CDR1 MDHEN, CDR2 SYDVKM. The CDR3 loop spans 15 amino acids. V gave up 3 bases and J gave up 10 bases; unmatched junction bases: 8. CDR3 coding DNA: TGTGCCAGCAGTTTCGTCCGACTAGCGGGGCACGAGCAGTTCTTC. Encoded protein: CASSFVRLAGHEQFF.

The gene calls are TRBV14 and TRBJ2-7; D remains ambiguous. The germline V gene has CDR1 SGHDN and CDR2 FVKESK. The CDR3 runs to 15 residues. With 0 bases removed from V and 1 base from J, the gap between germline ends came to 10 bases. CDR3 residues: CASSQDSSLSYEQYF. CDR3 nucleotide sequence: TGTGCCAGCAGCCAAGATTCCAGTTTGTCCTACGAGCAGTACTTC. Full variable domain (rest looked up from reference TRBV14 and TRBJ2-7): EAGVTQFPSHSVIEKGQTVTLRCDPISGHDNLYWYRRVMGKEIKFLLHFVKESKQDESGMPNNRFLAERTGGTYSTLKVQPAELEDSGVYFCASSQDSSLSYEQYFGPGTRLTVT.

The chain's CDR3 is CASSFGGGFNQPQHF. Here the CDR3 DNA reads TGTGCCAGCAGTTTCGGAGGAGGCTTTAATCAGCCCCAGCATTTT. V and J are TRBV7-2 and TRBJ1-5, with D uncertain. This CDR3 contains 15 residues. Germline V gives CDR1 SGHTA, CDR2 FQGNSA. Trimming stripped 6 bases from V and 4 bases from J, with 16 bases between.

The chain carries TRBV18 and TRBJ1-4; the match to TRBD1 covers 8 bases. CDR1 KGHSH and CDR2 LQKENI come from the germline V gene. Trimming cost V 3 bases and J 6 bases; bases outside gene matches: 3. This CDR3 has 14 amino acids. As DNA, the CDR3 is TGTGCCAGCTCACCGGACAGGGCCTATGAAAAACTGTTTTTT. It codes for CASSPDRAYEKLFF. Combining the CDR3 with reference TRBV18 and TRBJ1-4 gives the whole variable domain NAGVMQNPRHLVRRRGQEARLRCSPMKGHSHVYWYRQLPEEGLKFMVYLQKENIIDESGMPKERFSAEFPKEGPSILRIQQVVRGDSAAYFCASSPDRAYEKLFFGSGTQLSVL.

The V gene is TRBV4-1, the J gene TRBJ2-7; TRBD1 is a possible D gene (6 bases). Germline CDR1 and CDR2: MGHRA and YSYEKL. The CDR3 runs to 14 residues. The ends were cut back, 4 bases at V and 3 bases at J, with 13 bases in the middle. CDR3 DNA sequence: TGCGCCAGCAGCCCACGGGACATAGGCTACGAGCAGTACTTC. Translation gives CASSPRDIGYEQYF.

This chain joins TRBV7-9 and TRBJ2-5, with D possibly matching TRBD2 (6 bases). The V end was cut by 1 base, the J end by 2 bases, with 11 bases between. The CDR3 contains 15 residues. The germline gives CDR1 SEHNR, CDR2 FQNEAQ (reference sequence). Written as DNA, the CDR3 is TGTGCCAGCAGCTTAGTAAGGGACTCGCAAGAGACCCAGTACTTC. This translates into CASSLVRDSQETQYF.

The chain joins TRBV29-1 to TRBJ2-7; D possibly corresponds to TRBD1 (6 bases). Germline CDR1 is SQVTM and CDR2 is ANQGSEA. Trimming stripped 6 bases from V and 0 bases from J, with 24 bases between. The CDR3 contains 17 residues. The CDR3 reads CSVKETGSTQFSYEQYF. The CDR3 nucleotides are TGCAGCGTCAAGGAGACAGGTAGTACCCAATTCTCCTACGAGCAGTACTTC.

V gene TRBV6-5 combines with J gene TRBJ1-3, with 10 positions matching TRBD1. Looked up from germline, CDR1 is MNHEY and CDR2 is SVGAGI. The CDR3 consists of 16 residues. V was clipped by 0 bases and J by 4 bases; unmatched bases: 3. CDR3 coding DNA: TGTGCCAGCAGTTACTCGGCGGGACAGGGGGGAAACACCATATATTTT. This translates into CASSYSAGQGGNTIYF.

This clone was counted only a few times. V gene TRBV7-9 combines with J gene TRBJ1-1, with D unresolved. The germline CDR1 and CDR2 sequences are SEHNR and FQNEAQ (reference sequence). This CDR3 region has 11 residues. Trimming stripped 6 bases from V and 2 bases from J, with 4 bases between. CDR3 loop: CASRANTEAFF. CDR3 DNA: TGTGCCAGCAGGGCCAACACTGAAGCTTTCTTT. Full variable domain (missing parts from reference TRBV7-9 and TRBJ1-1): DTGVSQNPRHKITKRGQNVTFRCDPISEHNRLYWYRQTLGQGPEFLTYFQNEAQLEKSRLLSDRFSAERPKGSFSTLEIQRTEQGDSAMYLCASRANTEAFFGQGTRLTVV.

This chain connects TRBV10-1 to TRBJ2-3, with TRBD1 matching over 7 bases. Germline V gene lookup returns CDR1 WNHNN and CDR2 SYGVQD (reference sequence). The CDR3 length is 14 residues. J lost 2 bases, V lost 5 bases, and 4 bases had no gene match. Here the CDR3 DNA reads TGCGCCAGCAGTAACAGGGGAGACACAGATACGCAGTATTTT. Translation: CASSNRGDTDTQYF.

This chain joins TRBV12-1 and TRBJ1-4. TRBV12-1 is a recognized pseudogene. The CDR3 covers 14 residues. The CDR3 spells CASSFGLYNEKLFF. The CDR3 DNA reads as TGTGCCAGCAGCTTTGGTCTTTATAATGAAAAACTGTTTTTT.

The chain has TRBV2 and TRBJ2-7; 9 bases map to TRBD1. V lost 6 bases to trimming and J lost 0 bases; unmatched junction nucleotides: 6. CDR3 length: 15 amino acids. In germline, CDR1 is SNHLY, CDR2 FYNNEI. The DNA for the CDR3 is TGTGCCAGCAGCCCAACAGGGGGCGTCTCCTACGAGCAGTACTTC. Translating gives CASSPTGGVSYEQYF.

The rearrangement joins TRBV2 to TRBJ2-3; 12 nucleotides match TRBD2. The J segment lost 0 bases and the V segment lost 5 bases, leaving 12 bases of the junction unmatched. CDR1 SNHLY and CDR2 FYNNEI come from the germline V gene. The CDR3 sequence is 19 residues long. CDR3 sequence (DNA): TGTGCCAGCAGTTTTTCCCCGACTAGCGGGGGCATTAGCACAGATACGCAGTATTTT. Encoded protein: CASSFSPTSGGISTDTQYF.

The rearrangement joins TRBV7-9 to TRBJ2-3; D remains unclear. V was cut by 5 bases and J by 5 bases, with 8 bases left in between. Germline V gives CDR1 SEHNR, CDR2 FQNEAQ (reference sequence). This CDR3 has 12 amino acids. The CDR3 nucleotides are TGTGCCAGCAGCCTGCGTATAGATACGCAGTATTTT. Translated: CASSLRIDTQYF.

This sequence joins TRBV12-5 and TRBJ2-1, with 9 nucleotides matching TRBD1. The CDR3 has 13 amino acids. CDR1 is LGHNT and CDR2 is FRNRAP in the germline V gene. The V segment lost 6 bases and the J segment 4 bases; nucleotides outside the gene matches: 1. This CDR3 reads CASGTGGYNEQFF. CDR3 DNA sequence: TGTGCTAGTGGGACAGGGGGGTACAATGAGCAGTTCTTC.

V usage is TRBV27 and J usage is TRBJ2-7, with 12 bases fitting TRBD2. With V trimmed by 5 bases and J by 7 bases, 6 bases remained unmatched. CDR1 MNHEY and CDR2 SMNVEV come from the germline V gene (reference sequence). The CDR3 totals 14 residues. CDR3 nucleotides: TGTGCCAGCAGTCTAGCGGGAGGGCCCTTTGAGCAGTACTTC. It is translated as CASSLAGGPFEQYF.

This rearrangement joins TRBV15 to TRBJ1-2; TRBD1 aligns across 8 bases. This CDR3 spans 16 amino acids. Germline loops: CDR1 LNHNV, CDR2 YYDKDF (reference sequence). V lost 3 bases, J lost 0 bases, and 6 bases stayed unmatched. The CDR3 spells CATSRSTGEANYGYTF. CDR3 coding DNA: TGTGCCACCAGCAGGTCGACAGGGGAAGCTAACTATGGCTACACCTTC.

This chain connects TRBV15 to TRBJ1-1, with 8 nucleotides matching TRBD1. The V gene end was trimmed by 1 base and the J gene end by 1 base; junction bases not matched to a gene: 2. The CDR3 covers 15 residues. Germline CDR1 is LNHNV and CDR2 is YYDKDF (reference sequence). CDR3 amino acids: CATSRGGTGNTEAFF. The CDR3 DNA is TGTGCCACCAGCAGAGGGGGGACAGGGAACACTGAAGCTTTCTTT.

This sequence joins TRBV4-1 and TRBJ2-3, with D perhaps matching TRBD1 (6 bases). CDR1 is MGHRA and CDR2 is YSYEKL in the germline V gene. V lost 4 bases and J 9 bases, leaving 14 bases between the germline ends. The CDR3 has 13 amino acids. The CDR3 reads CASSPPMTGTQYF. The DNA of the CDR3 is TGCGCCAGCAGCCCCCCCATGACAGGAACGCAGTATTTT.

This sequence joins TRBV28 and TRBJ2-1; a possible D gene is TRBD2 (5 bases). CDR1 is MDHEN and CDR2 is SYDVKM in the germline V gene. This CDR3 is 13 amino acids long. The ends were cut back, 3 bases at V and 7 bases at J, with 10 bases in the middle. CDR3 DNA: TGTGCCAGCAGTTTCGGCGGAGGTAATGAGCAGTTCTTC. It specifies CASSFGGGNEQFF.